This T cell receptor beta chain was recovered during a study of shared clonotypes between healthy human individuals. Among the donors, all were Caucasian adults who lived in Nashville, Tennessee. Into CD45RA+ naive and CD45RA-negative memory subsets, the CD4+ cells were split. This CDR3 contains 12 residues. Trimming took 4 bases from V and 6 from J; bases not matched to a gene: 6. The germline gives CDR1 SQVTM, CDR2 ANQGSEA. Here immunoSEQ multiplex PCR was the method, and the copy in TCRdb shows in-frame clones only, minus some. The table has approximately 2.5 million clones, approximately 94% seen once.

This chain connects TRBV29-1 to TRBJ2-7, with 7 bases lining up with TRBD2. Material for sequencing was naive CD4+ T cells from PBMCs. The subset denotes: CD45RA+ positively selected. This receptor was identified in a man in his late teens or twenties in good health. Some clones in this sample may be carry-over from other donors' samples. The CDR3 spells CSVATSVGEQYF. The CDR3 region has the DNA TGCAGCGTTGCAACTAGCGTAGGCGAGCAGTACTTC.